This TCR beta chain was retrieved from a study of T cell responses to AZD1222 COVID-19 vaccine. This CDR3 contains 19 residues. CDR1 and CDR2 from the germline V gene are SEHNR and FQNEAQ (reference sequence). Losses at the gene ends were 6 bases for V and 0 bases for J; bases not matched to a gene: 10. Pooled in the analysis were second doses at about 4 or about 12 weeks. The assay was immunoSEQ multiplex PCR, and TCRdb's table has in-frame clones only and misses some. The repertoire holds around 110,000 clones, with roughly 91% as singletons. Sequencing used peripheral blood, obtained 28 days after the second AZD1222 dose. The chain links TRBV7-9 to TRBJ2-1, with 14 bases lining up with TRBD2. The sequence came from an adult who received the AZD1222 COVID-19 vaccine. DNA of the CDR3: TGTGCCAGCAGTCCTGGACTAGCGGGGGGCTCAAGCTCCTACAATGAGCAGTTCTTC. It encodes CASSPGLAGGSSSYNEQFF. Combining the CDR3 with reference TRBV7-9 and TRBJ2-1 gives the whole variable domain DTGVSQNPRHKITKRGQNVTFRCDPISEHNRLYWYRQTLGQGPEFLTYFQNEAQLEKSRLLSDRFSAERPKGSFSTLEIQRTEQGDSAMYLCASSPGLAGGSSSYNEQFFGPGTRLTVL.